The clone carrying this T cell receptor beta chain has at least ten counts. Its antigen is currently unknown. These data belong to a study of T cell repertoires in cytomegalovirus infection. Study in general: Indications came from public TCR beta signatures; they pointed to CMV infection and to a matching HLA type. Study-level points and caveats: Carriage of CMV together with the relevant HLA was identifiable through cumulative public TCR beta family frequency.

TCRdb ran MiXCR on the reads and lists one entry per CDR3 protein. Counted here are about 34,000 distinct CDR3 sequences, about 50% occurring once; the ten biggest clones make up around nine tenths. Germline CDR1 and CDR2: SGHTA and FQGTGA. V lost 4 bases to trimming and J lost 10 bases, with 14 bases between them. The CDR3 totals 13 residues. The receptor was isolated from a human donor in good health (CMV status not recorded). Some clones in this sample may be carry-over from other donors' samples. V is TRBV7-3 and J is TRBJ2-1; D perhaps matches TRBD1 (5 bases). The starting material was CD8+ T cells from cultured PBMCs, obtained from culture after CMV antigen stimulation. Here the CDR3 reads CASSSRRGGEQFF. CDR3 nucleotides: TGTGCCAGCAGCTCGCGAAGGGGTGGAGAGCAGTTCTTC.